A selection of T cell receptor beta chains follows, all from one sample in a study of cytomegalovirus exposure and HLA in healthy donors. Sequencing was performed with immunoSEQ multiplex PCR; in TCRdb, only in-frame clones are kept and a portion is missing. The data hold roughly 50,000 clones, with over 75% observed a single time. Material for sequencing was PBMCs. These receptor sequences come from a man between 18 and 35 years old in good health and CMV-seronegative. The CDR3 runs from the conserved cysteine through the conserved F or W. Each record gives: CDR3 length, V gene, clone size, J gene, D gene, CDR3 DNA, CDR3 protein. D genes are given only for firm matches. Clone size appears in some rows only: once, few, many, or a class for an expanded clone.

cdr3_length: 17
v_call: TRBV4-1
clone_size: NA
j_call: TRBJ2-1
d_call: TRBD2
cdr3_nt: TGCGCCAGCAGCCAAAAATTTGGACTAGCGGATGTCAATGAGCAGTTCTTC
cdr3_aa: CASSQKFGLADVNEQFF

cdr3_length: 13
v_call: TRBV29-1
clone_size: NA
j_call: TRBJ2-7
d_call: NA
cdr3_nt: TGCAGCGATCGGTCCTTAACCACCTACGAGCAGTACTTC
cdr3_aa: CSDRSLTTYEQYF

cdr3_length: 16
v_call: TRBV4-1
clone_size: NA
j_call: TRBJ2-5
d_call: NA
cdr3_nt: TGCGCCAGCAGCCAAGTAGGAGCTAAATGGCCTGAGACCCAGTACTTC
cdr3_aa: CASSQVGAKWPETQYF

cdr3_length: 16
v_call: TRBV14
clone_size: NA
j_call: TRBJ2-1
d_call: TRBD2
cdr3_nt: TGTGCCAGCAGCCAAACCCGACTAGCGCTATACAATGAGCAGTTCTTC
cdr3_aa: CASSQTRLALYNEQFF

cdr3_length: 15
v_call: TRBV27
clone_size: NA
j_call: TRBJ2-5
d_call: TRBD2
cdr3_nt: TGTGCCAGCAGTTCGGGGACTACTCGACAAGAGACCCAGTACTTC
cdr3_aa: CASSSGTTRQETQYF

cdr3_length: 15
v_call: TRBV27
clone_size: NA
j_call: TRBJ1-5
d_call: NA
cdr3_nt: TGTGCCAGCAGTTTAGATTCCAGGGGAAATCAGCCCCAGCATTTT
cdr3_aa: CASSLDSRGNQPQHF

cdr3_length: 14
v_call: TRBV5-1
clone_size: NA
j_call: TRBJ2-5
d_call: TRBD2
cdr3_nt: TGCGCCAGCCGGACTAGCGGATCACCAGAGACCCAGTACTTC
cdr3_aa: CASRTSGSPETQYF

cdr3_length: 12
v_call: TRBV29-1
clone_size: NA
j_call: TRBJ2-2
d_call: TRBD2
cdr3_nt: TGCAGCGTGGGAGGGGTTACCGGGGAGCTGTTTTTT
cdr3_aa: CSVGGVTGELFF

cdr3_length: 11
v_call: TRBV2
clone_size: NA
j_call: TRBJ2-3
d_call: NA
cdr3_nt: TGTGCCAGCAGTCCGGGATACTCAGTAAATTTT
cdr3_aa: CASSPGYSVNF

cdr3_length: 16
v_call: TRBV19
clone_size: few
j_call: TRBJ2-7
d_call: TRBD1
cdr3_nt: TGTGCCAGTAGTCCAAGGACAGGGGGGGGCTCCTACGAGCAGTACTTC
cdr3_aa: CASSPRTGGGSYEQYF

cdr3_length: 14
v_call: TRBV10-2
clone_size: NA
j_call: TRBJ1-5
d_call: TRBD1
cdr3_nt: TGCGCCAGCAGTGATGACAGGGAGGAACAGCCCCAGCATTTT
cdr3_aa: CASSDDREEQPQHF

cdr3_length: 14
v_call: TRBV19
clone_size: NA
j_call: TRBJ2-3
d_call: TRBD1
cdr3_nt: TGTGCCAGTAGTACGCGACAGGGAACAGATACGCAGTATTTT
cdr3_aa: CASSTRQGTDTQYF

cdr3_length: 14
v_call: TRBV5-6
clone_size: NA
j_call: TRBJ2-7
d_call: NA
cdr3_nt: TGTGCCAGCAGCCCGGGACACTCACCCTACGAGCAGTACTTC
cdr3_aa: CASSPGHSPYEQYF

cdr3_length: 14
v_call: TRBV5-6
clone_size: NA
j_call: TRBJ1-2
d_call: NA
cdr3_nt: TGTGCCAGCAGCCTCGGGAACAGTAACTATGGCTACACCTTC
cdr3_aa: CASSLGNSNYGYTF

cdr3_length: 13
v_call: TRBV6-5
clone_size: NA
j_call: TRBJ1-1
d_call: NA
cdr3_nt: TGTGCCAGCAGTTCCGAGGTGGACACTGAAGCTTTCTTT
cdr3_aa: CASSSEVDTEAFF

cdr3_length: 17
v_call: TRBV27
clone_size: NA
j_call: TRBJ2-1
d_call: TRBD2
cdr3_nt: TGTGCCAGCAGTTTGTCTTTAGCGGGAGCGAGCCCCAATGAGCAGTTCTTC
cdr3_aa: CASSLSLAGASPNEQFF

cdr3_length: 16
v_call: TRBV5-4
clone_size: NA
j_call: TRBJ2-2
d_call: NA
cdr3_nt: TGTGCCAGCAGCTTGGAGAGCGACTCGAACACCGGGGAGCTGTTTTTT
cdr3_aa: CASSLESDSNTGELFF

cdr3_length: 17
v_call: TRBV18
clone_size: NA
j_call: TRBJ1-1
d_call: NA
cdr3_nt: TGTGCCAGCTCAAACCTGAAGCCGGGACAAAAGAACACTGAAGCTTTCTTT
cdr3_aa: CASSNLKPGQKNTEAFF

cdr3_length: 15
v_call: TRBV6-1
clone_size: few
j_call: TRBJ1-1
d_call: NA
cdr3_nt: TGTGCCAGCAGCGAGGAACCGGGTTGGAACACTGAAGCTTTCTTT
cdr3_aa: CASSEEPGWNTEAFF

cdr3_length: 15
v_call: TRBV5-1
clone_size: NA
j_call: TRBJ2-7
d_call: TRBD1
cdr3_nt: TGCGCCAGCAGCTTGCCGGGACAGGGTTTTTACGAGCAGTACTTC
cdr3_aa: CASSLPGQGFYEQYF

cdr3_length: 15
v_call: TRBV5-4
clone_size: NA
j_call: TRBJ2-3
d_call: TRBD2
cdr3_nt: TGTGCCGCCCAGGTGCGGGAGAGCCTGGTCGATACGCAGTATTTT
cdr3_aa: CAAQVRESLVDTQYF

cdr3_length: 16
v_call: TRBV10-3
clone_size: NA
j_call: TRBJ2-2
d_call: NA
cdr3_nt: TGTGCCATCAGTGACTTAACAGACGGATACCCCGGGGAGCTGTTTTTT
cdr3_aa: CAISDLTDGYPGELFF

cdr3_length: 16
v_call: TRBV5-5
clone_size: NA
j_call: TRBJ1-4
d_call: NA
cdr3_nt: TGTGCCAGCAGCTTGGGAACTCCGGGAACTAATGAAAAACTGTTTTTT
cdr3_aa: CASSLGTPGTNEKLFF

cdr3_length: 14
v_call: TRBV9
clone_size: NA
j_call: TRBJ1-4
d_call: NA
cdr3_nt: TGTGCCAGCAGCGAGTGGGCATCCAATGAAAAACTGTTTTTT
cdr3_aa: CASSEWASNEKLFF

cdr3_length: 16
v_call: TRBV5-6
clone_size: NA
j_call: TRBJ2-7
d_call: TRBD2
cdr3_nt: TGTGCCAGCAGCTTGAAGATAGGGACGGGAGGGTATCGGCAGTACTTC
cdr3_aa: CASSLKIGTGGYRQYF

cdr3_length: 15
v_call: TRBV6-6
clone_size: NA
j_call: TRBJ1-4
d_call: NA
cdr3_nt: TGTGCCAGCAGCTACTCGGGGCAGGCTAATGAAAAACTGTTTTTT
cdr3_aa: CASSYSGQANEKLFF

cdr3_length: 13
v_call: TRBV6-1
clone_size: NA
j_call: TRBJ1-1
d_call: NA
cdr3_nt: TGTGCCAGCAGCCCTATCCAGGGTACTGAAGCTTTCTTT
cdr3_aa: CASSPIQGTEAFF

cdr3_length: 16
v_call: TRBV28
clone_size: NA
j_call: TRBJ2-1
d_call: TRBD1
cdr3_nt: TGTGCCAGCGGGCCTCGGACAGGGGGCTCCTACAATGAGCAGTTCTTC
cdr3_aa: CASGPRTGGSYNEQFF

cdr3_length: 16
v_call: TRBV18
clone_size: NA
j_call: TRBJ1-3
d_call: TRBD1
cdr3_nt: TGTGCCAGCTCACCAGGGACAGACTACTCTGGAAACACCATATATTTT
cdr3_aa: CASSPGTDYSGNTIYF

cdr3_length: 14
v_call: TRBV7-9
clone_size: NA
j_call: TRBJ1-4
d_call: NA
cdr3_nt: TGTGCCAGCAGCCCCACGGGGGAGAATGAAAAACTGTTTTTT
cdr3_aa: CASSPTGENEKLFF

cdr3_length: 15
v_call: TRBV28
clone_size: few
j_call: TRBJ2-7
d_call: TRBD2
cdr3_nt: TGTGCCAGCACCGCGGGACTAGCGGGAGCCGCGTTGCAGTACTTC
cdr3_aa: CASTAGLAGAALQYF

cdr3_length: 15
v_call: TRBV5-4
clone_size: NA
j_call: TRBJ2-3
d_call: NA
cdr3_nt: TGTGCCAGCAGCTTTGACCCGGGAGAAACAGATACGCAGTATTTT
cdr3_aa: CASSFDPGETDTQYF

cdr3_length: 16
v_call: TRBV30
clone_size: NA
j_call: TRBJ1-5
d_call: TRBD1
cdr3_nt: TGTGCCTGGAGTGTAGGGACAGGGGGGATCTATCAGCCCCAGCATTTT
cdr3_aa: CAWSVGTGGIYQPQHF

cdr3_length: 17
v_call: TRBV5-4
clone_size: NA
j_call: TRBJ2-3
d_call: NA
cdr3_nt: TGTGCCAGCACCCGACGTCAGGCGACCACTAGCACAGATACGCAGTATTTT
cdr3_aa: CASTRRQATTSTDTQYF

cdr3_length: 13
v_call: TRBV7-2
clone_size: NA
j_call: TRBJ2-7
d_call: NA
cdr3_nt: TGTGCCAGCAGCTCGACCACAGGGACCGAGCAGTACTTC
cdr3_aa: CASSSTTGTEQYF

cdr3_length: 14
v_call: TRBV10-1
clone_size: NA
j_call: TRBJ2-2
d_call: NA
cdr3_nt: TGCGCCAGCAACGCGGGATCGGGCACCGGGGAGCTGTTTTTT
cdr3_aa: CASNAGSGTGELFF

cdr3_length: 16
v_call: TRBV6-1
clone_size: NA
j_call: TRBJ2-7
d_call: TRBD2
cdr3_nt: TGTGCCAGCAGTGGATCCACTAGCGGGACCTCCTACGAGCAGTACTTC
cdr3_aa: CASSGSTSGTSYEQYF

cdr3_length: 14
v_call: TRBV6-5
clone_size: NA
j_call: TRBJ1-5
d_call: NA
cdr3_nt: TGTGCCAGCAGTTCACTGGGGGGGGTAGGGCCCCAGCATTTT
cdr3_aa: CASSSLGGVGPQHF

cdr3_length: 16
v_call: TRBV10-2
clone_size: NA
j_call: TRBJ2-3
d_call: NA
cdr3_nt: TGCGCCAGCAGTGAGTCTGGGGGCCGGAGCGCAGATACGCAGTATTTT
cdr3_aa: CASSESGGRSADTQYF

cdr3_length: 17
v_call: TRBV4-1
clone_size: NA
j_call: TRBJ2-5
d_call: TRBD2
cdr3_nt: TGCGCCAGCAGCCAAGGACCGAGACTAGCGGAACAAGAGACCCAGTACTTC
cdr3_aa: CASSQGPRLAEQETQYF

cdr3_length: 14
v_call: TRBV11-3
clone_size: NA
j_call: TRBJ2-7
d_call: TRBD1
cdr3_nt: TGTGCCAGCAGCCCCGGGACAGGGTCACTCGAGCAGTACTTC
cdr3_aa: CASSPGTGSLEQYF

cdr3_length: 17
v_call: TRBV19
clone_size: NA
j_call: TRBJ1-2
d_call: NA
cdr3_nt: TGTGCCAGTAGTAAAAATCCGAAGTTCGGAGCTAACTATGGCTACACCTTC
cdr3_aa: CASSKNPKFGANYGYTF

cdr3_length: 12
v_call: TRBV6-5
clone_size: NA
j_call: TRBJ2-5
d_call: NA
cdr3_nt: TGTGCCACCCGCTATGGTCGAGAGACCCAGTACTTC
cdr3_aa: CATRYGRETQYF

cdr3_length: 18
v_call: TRBV6-1
clone_size: NA
j_call: TRBJ2-2
d_call: TRBD2
cdr3_nt: TGTGCCAGCAGTGAGCCGGGACTAGCCCTTTGGAGCAGCGGGGAGCTGTTTTTT
cdr3_aa: CASSEPGLALWSSGELFF

cdr3_length: 13
v_call: TRBV6-1
clone_size: NA
j_call: TRBJ2-1
d_call: NA
cdr3_nt: TGTGCCAGCACCGAGAACTCCTACAATGAGCAGTTCTTC
cdr3_aa: CASTENSYNEQFF